This entry lists 27 T cell receptor beta chains sequenced from one sample in a study of patients and donors after allogeneic stem cell transplantation (dated by TCRdb to the early 2020s). Libraries were built with RT-PCR. Sequencing relied on a NextSeq 550. TCRdb ran its own pipeline on the public reads, namely fastp trimming at Q25 and MiXCR clone calling, and kept in-frame beta chains. Rows are combined by CDR3 protein, so each entry shows the most common genes and DNA. This sample has about 25,000 distinct CDR3 sequences in its table, and 40% to 45% of those were observed once. The ten largest clones add up to roughly three quarters of the sample. Sequences were obtained from blood, either unsorted or a sorted T cell fraction (not recorded which). Source of these receptors: a human donor who was either an allogeneic HSCT recipient or a stem cell or donor lymphocyte infusion donor (not recorded which). It is not recorded whose cells these are; they may come from a transplant donor.

Of note for this clonotype: At one end the junction does not follow the germline gene, possibly because of a read error. The chain has TRBV7-7 and TRBJ2-1, with D unclear. The length of the CDR3 is 15 residues. Germline V gives CDR1 SSHAT, CDR2 FNYEAQ (reference sequence). This chain's CDR3 is CASSLADGPYNGQFF. The CDR3 DNA follows: TGTGCTAGCAGCTTAGCTGACGGGCCGTACAATGGGCAGTTCTTC. Using reference TRBV7-7 and TRBJ2-1 for the parts outside the CDR3, the full variable domain is GAGVSQSPRYKVTKRGQDVTLRCDPISSHATLYWYQQALGQGPEFLTYFNYEAQPDKSGLPSDRFSAERPEGSISTLTIQRTEQRDSAMYRCASSLADGPYNGQFFGPGTRLTVL.

V and J are TRBV9 and TRBJ1-4; D is uncertain. This CDR3 has 16 amino acids. Between the trimmed V and J ends, which lost 0 bases and 5 bases, there was a span of 14 bases. CDR1 SGDLS and CDR2 YYNGEE come from the germline V gene. CDR3 nucleotides: TGTGCCAGCAGCGTAGGAGGATGGGCAAGCAATGAAAAACTGTTTTTT. It codes for CASSVGGWASNEKLFF.

The rearrangement uses TRBV19 and TRBJ2-7; D not certain. The CDR3 contains 14 residues. The V gene's germline CDR1 is LNHDA and CDR2 SQIVND (reference sequence). Trimming shortened V by 5 bases and J by 1 base, and 12 bases separated the two germline ends. CDR3 DNA: TGTGCCAGTAGTGGAACAGCTTATTCCTACGAGCAGTACTTC. It specifies CASSGTAYSYEQYF.

This clonotype was counted a single time. This chain connects TRBV10-3 to TRBJ1-5, with a possible D match to TRBD1 (6 bases). Germline assignment: CDR1 ENHRY and CDR2 SYGVKD. This CDR3 comprises 15 residues. The ends were cut back, 0 bases at V and 6 bases at J, with 12 bases in the middle. CDR3 residues: CAISESQGFGQPQHF. The CDR3 coding sequence is TGTGCCATCAGTGAGTCACAGGGTTTCGGTCAGCCCCAGCATTTT.

This clonotype was observed a handful of times. The chain recombines TRBV5-5 with TRBJ2-3, with TRBD2 matching over 10 bases. V shed 0 bases, J shed 0 bases, and the junction held 7 bases outside the gene matches. The CDR3 extends over 18 amino acids. CDR1 is SGHKS, CDR2 YYEKEE, per germline (reference sequence). Here the CDR3 reads CASSLGVAGGPSTDTQYF. The CDR3 DNA reads TGTGCCAGCAGCTTGGGAGTAGCGGGGGGCCCCAGCACAGATACGCAGTATTTT.

This rearrangement joins TRBV10-3 to TRBJ1-5; D is ambiguous. CDR1 and CDR2 (germline): ENHRY, SYGVKD. The ends were cut back, 4 bases at V and 2 bases at J, with 6 bases in the middle. The CDR3 has 13 residues. The CDR3 loop is CAISGAGNQPQHF. CDR3 sequence (DNA): TGTGCCATCAGTGGGGCAGGCAATCAGCCCCAGCATTTT.

The table lists this clonotype with a few counts. The gene calls are TRBV6-6 and TRBJ1-1; D might be TRBD1 (6 bases). Germline values: CDR1 MNHNY, CDR2 SVGAGI (reference sequence). This CDR3 contains 16 residues. Deletions cut 0 bases from V and 8 bases from J, with 19 bases between. The CDR3 sequence is CASSYSLDSPNGEAFF. CDR3 sequence (DNA): TGTGCCAGCAGTTACTCATTGGACAGCCCGAACGGGGAAGCTTTCTTT.

The chain employs TRBV5-1 and TRBJ2-1; weak D call: TRBD2 (5 bases). The CDR3 totals 15 residues. The V end lost 5 bases, the J end lost 2 bases, and 14 bases lay between the germline ends. CDR1 is SGHRS and CDR2 is YFSETQ in the germline V gene. The CDR3 loop reads CASSREVGPYNEQFF. The CDR3 region has the DNA TGCGCCAGCAGTCGGGAAGTAGGCCCCTACAATGAGCAGTTCTTC.

This clonotype was counted only a few times. This chain connects TRBV4-1 to TRBJ1-4; D not resolved. Trimming stripped 2 bases from V and 0 bases from J, with 4 bases between. CDR1 is MGHRA and CDR2 is YSYEKL in the germline V gene. The CDR3 extends over 14 amino acids. CDR3 sequence (DNA): TGCGCCAGCAGCCAACACGCAACTAATGAAAAACTGTTTTTT. It is translated as CASSQHATNEKLFF.

This clonotype appeared a few times. The chain carries TRBV5-6 and TRBJ1-4; 7 nucleotides line up with TRBD1. The ends lost 1 base at V and 4 bases at J; junction bases unmatched: 7. This CDR3 contains 16 residues. The germline V gene has CDR1 SGHDT and CDR2 YYEEEE. The CDR3 DNA is TGTGCCAGCAGCTTGTTTTCCGGGACAGTTAATGAAAAACTGTTTTTT. Translating gives CASSLFSGTVNEKLFF.

This clonotype was seen a few times. The chain combines TRBV18 with TRBJ1-1; TRBD1 might be the D (5 bases). Trimming removed 3 bases at V and 1 base at J, with 6 bases between. Germline CDR1 KGHSH, CDR2 LQKENI. CDR3 length: 13 residues. This CDR3 is CASSPQGNTEAFF. The CDR3 DNA follows: TGTGCCAGCTCACCTCAGGGGAACACTGAAGCTTTCTTT.

In its sample, this clonotype was seen a few times. This rearrangement joins TRBV12-3 or TRBV12-4 to TRBJ2-2; tentative D call: TRBD1 (5 bases). This CDR3 comprises 15 residues. The ends were cut back, 4 bases at V and 0 bases at J, with 9 bases in the middle. The CDR3 DNA reads TGTGCCAGCAGTTCATGGACAACGAACACCGGGGAGCTGTTTTTT. Residues: CASSSWTTNTGELFF.

This clonotype appeared once. V is TRBV12-3 or TRBV12-4 and J is TRBJ1-2; tentatively, D is TRBD1 (6 bases). The CDR3 consists of 14 residues. The germline V and J ends were trimmed by 3 bases and 2 bases, with 10 bases remaining between them. The CDR3 DNA follows: TGTGCCAGCAGTTTCAGGGGCTACAACTATGGCTACACCTTC. It codes for CASSFRGYNYGYTF.

V and J are TRBV5-1 and TRBJ1-4; 9 nucleotides agree with TRBD1. CDR1 is SGHRS and CDR2 is YFSETQ in the germline V gene. Losses at the gene ends were 0 bases for V and 10 bases for J; bases not matched to a gene: 13. The CDR3 length is 17 residues. Here the CDR3 reads CASSLAIWDRVEGKLFF. CDR3 bases: TGCGCCAGCAGCTTGGCCATATGGGACAGGGTGGAAGGAAAACTGTTTTTT.

The J gene is TRBJ1-4, the V gene TRBV6-5; D remains unclear. Germline V gene sequence: CDR1 MNHEY, CDR2 SVGAGI. V dropped 6 bases and J dropped 4 bases, with 15 bases sitting between them. The CDR3 is 15 residues long. This CDR3 is CASSRRTAINEKLFF. As DNA, the CDR3 is TGTGCCAGCAGCCGGAGGACGGCTATTAATGAAAAACTGTTTTTT.

In this sample, this clonotype turned up many times. The rearrangement uses TRBV29-1 and TRBJ2-3; TRBD2 aligns across 7 bases. There are 18 residues in the CDR3. V was clipped by 1 base and J by 2 bases; unmatched bases: 15. Germline assignment: CDR1 SQVTM and CDR2 ANQGSEA. CDR3 DNA: TGCAGCGTTGAAGGTCATACGTTGGGGGGGAGGATCACAGATACGCAGTATTTT. Its translation is CSVEGHTLGGRITDTQYF.

The chain carries TRBV5-1 and TRBJ2-3, with D possibly being TRBD1 or TRBD2 (5 bases each). CDR3 size: 13 residues. The V gene's germline CDR1 is SGHRS and CDR2 YFSETQ. V was shortened by 0 bases and J by 5 bases, with 7 bases between the two germline ends. Here the CDR3 DNA reads TGCGCCAGCAGCTTGGATGGGGGAGATACGCAGTATTTT. Its translation: CASSLDGGDTQYF.

The rearrangement uses TRBV7-9 and TRBJ1-1; D is uncertain. V lost 4 bases and J 1 base, leaving 7 bases between the germline ends. The CDR3 runs 13 residues. The germline V gene encodes CDR1 SEHNR and CDR2 FQNEAQ (reference sequence). CDR3 sequence: CASSWTWNTEAFF. The CDR3 region has the DNA TGTGCCAGCAGCTGGACTTGGAACACTGAAGCTTTCTTT.

The chain couples TRBV3-1 to TRBJ2-7; 9 nucleotides match TRBD1. The length of the CDR3 is 15 residues. After removal of 1 base from V and 4 bases from J, the junction contained 5 bases not matched to a gene. Per the germline V gene, CDR1 is LGHDT and CDR2 is YNNKEL (reference sequence). Here the CDR3 reads CASSQVTGGSYEQYF. The CDR3 DNA reads as TGTGCCAGCAGCCAAGTCACAGGGGGCTCGTACGAGCAGTACTTC.

V is TRBV20-1 and J is TRBJ2-7, with D possibly matching TRBD1 (6 bases). The CDR3 covers 15 residues. The ends were cut back, 6 bases at V and 2 bases at J, with 20 bases in the middle. The germline V gene has CDR1 DFQATT and CDR2 SNEGSKA (reference sequence). CDR3 in DNA: TGCAGTGCCGGACAGCCTCTTACTTCCCCCTACGAGCAGTACTTC. Translating gives CSAGQPLTSPYEQYF.

This clonotype has just a few counts. The chain has TRBV5-1 and TRBJ1-6; 8 bases line up with TRBD1. The V gene's germline CDR1 is SGHRS and CDR2 YFSETQ. The V gene end was trimmed by 4 bases and the J gene end by 9 bases; junction bases not matched to a gene: 6. The CDR3 has 14 amino acids. The CDR3 sequence is CASSRTGLTSPLHF. DNA for the CDR3: TGCGCCAGCAGCCGGACAGGGTTAACTTCACCCCTCCACTTT.

The chain combines TRBV5-1 with TRBJ2-1; 8 nucleotides match TRBD2. The CDR3 runs to 14 residues. With V trimmed by 4 bases and J by 5 bases, 5 bases remained unmatched. In germline, CDR1 is SGHRS, CDR2 YFSETQ. The CDR3 loop reads CASSILAVNNEQFF. The CDR3 nucleotides read TGCGCCAGCAGCATACTAGCGGTCAACAATGAGCAGTTCTTC. Full variable domain (missing parts from reference TRBV5-1 and TRBJ2-1): KAGVTQTPRYLIKTRGQQVTLSCSPISGHRSVSWYQQTPGQGLQFLFEYFSETQRNKGNFPGRFSGRQFSNSRSEMNVSTLELGDSALYLCASSILAVNNEQFFGPGTRLTVL.

In this sample, this clonotype turned up once. V is TRBV20-1 and J is TRBJ1-5; 7 positions match TRBD1. The V gene's germline CDR1 is DFQATT and CDR2 SNEGSKA (reference sequence). The length of the CDR3 is 14 residues. V trimming: 6 bases; J trimming: 5 bases; junction bases outside the gene matches: 10. Here the CDR3 DNA reads TGCAGTGCCGCCCATCGACAGGGATATCAGCCCCAGCATTTT. Translating gives CSAAHRQGYQPQHF.

V gene TRBV15 combines with J gene TRBJ2-5, with 13 bases fitting TRBD2. The CDR3 runs 18 residues. Germline trimming cut 4 bases from V and 1 base from J; bases unmatched to any gene: 9. Germline CDR1 LNHNV, CDR2 YYDKDF (reference sequence). CDR3 coding DNA: TGTGCCACCAGCAAGCGGGGACTAGCGGGGCATATCCAAGAGACCCAGTACTTC. Protein sequence: CATSKRGLAGHIQETQYF.

J is TRBJ2-5 and V is TRBV4-2; 9 bases agree with TRBD1. This CDR3 has 14 residues. The V segment lost 3 bases and the J segment 5 bases; nucleotides outside the gene matches: 4. Germline V gene data show CDR1 as LGHNA and CDR2 as YNFKEQ. The CDR3 loop reads CASSQGQGRETQYF. Here the CDR3 DNA reads TGTGCCAGCAGCCAGGGACAGGGTAGGGAGACCCAGTACTTC.

This clonotype has just a few counts. The V call is TRBV19, the J call TRBJ1-2, with TRBD1 as a possible D gene (5 bases). Trimming took 5 bases from V and 7 from J, leaving 14 bases between them. Looked up from germline, CDR1 is LNHDA and CDR2 is SQIVND (reference sequence). This CDR3 comprises 13 residues. Here the CDR3 DNA reads TGTGCCAGTAGTGTGCAGGGATCTGTTGGCTACACCTTC. It encodes CASSVQGSVGYTF.

The chain employs TRBV5-6 and TRBJ1-6; TRBD1 aligns across 9 bases. Germline CDR1 SGHDT, CDR2 YYEEEE. J was trimmed by 8 bases and V by 3 bases; bases with no gene match: 6. This CDR3 spans 15 amino acids. The CDR3 loop is CASSSTGGPYSPLHF. CDR3 in DNA: TGTGCCAGCAGCTCGACAGGGGGGCCTTATTCACCCCTCCACTTT. Filled out from reference TRBV5-6 and TRBJ1-6, the complete variable domain reads DAGVTQSPTHLIKTRGQQVTLRCSPKSGHDTVSWYQQALGQGPQFIFQYYEEEERQRGNFPDRFSGHQFPNYSSELNVNALLLGDSALYLCASSSTGGPYSPLHFGNGTRLTVT.